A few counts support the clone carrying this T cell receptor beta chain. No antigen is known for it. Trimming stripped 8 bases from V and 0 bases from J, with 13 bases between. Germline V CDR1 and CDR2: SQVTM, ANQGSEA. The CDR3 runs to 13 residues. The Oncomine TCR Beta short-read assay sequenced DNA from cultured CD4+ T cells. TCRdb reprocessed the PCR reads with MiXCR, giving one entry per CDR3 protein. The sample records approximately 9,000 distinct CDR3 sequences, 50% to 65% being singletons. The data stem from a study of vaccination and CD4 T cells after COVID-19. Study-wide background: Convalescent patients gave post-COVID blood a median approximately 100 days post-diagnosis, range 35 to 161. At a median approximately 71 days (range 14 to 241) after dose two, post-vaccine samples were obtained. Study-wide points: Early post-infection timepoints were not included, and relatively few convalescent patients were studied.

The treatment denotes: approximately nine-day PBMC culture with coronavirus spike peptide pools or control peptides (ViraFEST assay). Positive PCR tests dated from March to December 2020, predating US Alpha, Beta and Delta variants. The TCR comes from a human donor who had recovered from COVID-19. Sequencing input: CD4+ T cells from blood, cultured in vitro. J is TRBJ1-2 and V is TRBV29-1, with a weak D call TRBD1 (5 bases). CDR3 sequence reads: CSTTGITNYGYTF. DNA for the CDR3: TGCAGCACCACAGGAATAACTAACTATGGCTACACCTTC. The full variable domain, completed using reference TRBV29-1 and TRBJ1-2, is SAVISQKPSRDICQRGTSLTIQCQVDSQVTMMFWYRQQPGQSLTLIATANQGSEATYESGFVIDKFPISRPNLTFSTLTVSNMSPEDSSIYLCSTTGITNYGYTFGSGTRLTVV.